The 26 T cell receptor beta chains in this list originate from one sample, sequenced in a study of cytomegalovirus exposure and HLA in healthy donors. The PCR ran on 60 Vbeta and 13 Jbeta primers. Measured with immunoSEQ multiplex PCR; TCRdb has only the in-frame clones, and not every one. The table lists over 150,000 clones, around 64% of them singletons. Sequences were obtained from PBMCs. The receptors were gathered from a woman in her thirties in good health and CMV-seronegative.

The CDR3, as DNA: TGTGCCAGCAGCTCGGGACTAGGTCATGAGCAGTTCTTC. It yields the protein CASSSGLGHEQFF. V usage is TRBV5-4 and J usage is TRBJ2-1, with 8 bases identical to TRBD2. Germline values: CDR1 SGHNT, CDR2 YYREEE (reference sequence). V dropped 3 bases and J dropped 8; count of bases not matched to a gene: 4. CDR3 size: 13 residues.

This clone was seen more than once but under ten times. The chain is built from TRBV4-2 and TRBJ2-7, with 7 nucleotides matching TRBD1. With V trimmed by 5 bases and J by 7 bases, 5 bases remained unmatched. This CDR3 contains 12 residues. Germline V CDR1 and CDR2: LGHNA, YNFKEQ. This chain's CDR3 is CASSMTGLEQYF. The CDR3 DNA is TGTGCCAGCAGCATGACAGGGTTGGAGCAGTACTTC.

The CDR3 nucleotides read TGTGCCAGCAGCCAATTTAGTTTCTACGAGCAGTACTTC. Translating it yields CASSQFSFYEQYF. The V call is TRBV4-2, the J call TRBJ2-5, with no clear D. The J call may be faulty, since TRBJ2-7 better matches the DNA end. In germline, CDR1 is LGHNA, CDR2 YNFKEQ. This CDR3 contains 13 residues.

This sequence joins TRBV29-1 and TRBJ2-4; 7 bases align to TRBD1. CDR1 is SQVTM and CDR2 is ANQGSEA in the germline V gene. Unmatched junction bases numbered 5, after V lost 5 bases and J lost 1 base. The CDR3 has 14 residues. The CDR3 here is CSVHTGDAKNIQYF. The CDR3 DNA reads TGCAGCGTTCATACAGGGGACGCCAAAAACATTCAGTACTTC.

This clone has only a few counts. The CDR3 sequence: CAARLAGRLASGANVLTF. Written as DNA, the CDR3 is TGTGCCGCCCGACTAGCGGGGCGCCTCGCCTCTGGGGCCAACGTCCTGACTTTC. This chain links TRBV28 with TRBJ2-6, with TRBD2 matching over 11 bases. Germline-derived CDR1 and CDR2 are MDHEN and SYDVKM. The V and J ends lost 11 bases and 0 bases, in that order; junction bases with no gene match: 12. The CDR3 has 18 residues.

The CDR3 region has the DNA TGTGCCAGCAATCCACTGGGGGGCTACGAGCAGTACTTC. It specifies CASNPLGGYEQYF. The rearrangement joins TRBV6-1 to TRBJ2-7, with D possibly being TRBD2 (6 bases). V shed 7 bases and J shed 3 bases, with 13 bases lying between them. The CDR3 has 13 amino acids. Germline assignment: CDR1 MNHNS and CDR2 SASEGT.

The chain recombines TRBV7-8 with TRBJ1-1, with 7 bases fitting TRBD1. Per germline, CDR1 SGHVS and CDR2 FQNEAQ. The length of the CDR3 is 16 residues. After removal of 7 bases from V and 1 base from J, the junction contained 12 bases not matched to a gene. In nucleotides, the CDR3 is TGTGCCAGCACCCCCAAGACAGGGACCTGGAACACTGAAGCTTTCTTT. This translates into CASTPKTGTWNTEAFF.

The chain recombines TRBV6-5 with TRBJ2-7; D might be TRBD2 (6 bases). CDR1 is MNHEY and CDR2 is SVGAGI in the germline V gene. CDR3 length: 14 amino acids. Between the trimmed V and J ends, which lost 1 base and 6 bases, there was a span of 13 bases. The CDR3 loop reads CASSYYRQGGEQYF. The CDR3 region has the DNA TGTGCCAGCAGTTACTATCGTCAGGGAGGCGAGCAGTACTTC.

The V and J genes are TRBV19 and TRBJ2-1, with TRBD2 matching over 7 bases. There are 13 residues in the CDR3. The V gene's germline CDR1 is LNHDA and CDR2 SQIVND (reference sequence). The ends lost 6 bases at V and 7 bases at J; junction bases unmatched: 6. CDR3 bases: TGTGCCAGTAGCCTAGCGGAACTGAATGAGCAGTTCTTC. This gives the protein CASSLAELNEQFF.

The genes are TRBV29-1 and TRBJ2-5; 9 nucleotides match TRBD1. The CDR3 runs 16 residues. Per the germline V gene, CDR1 is SQVTM and CDR2 is ANQGSEA. Unmatched junction bases numbered 6, after V lost 1 base and J lost 0 bases. The CDR3 region has the DNA TGCAGCGTTGAAGGCCGACAGGGGGAACACCAAGAGACCCAGTACTTC. Its translation: CSVEGRQGEHQETQYF.

The V and J genes are TRBV28 and TRBJ2-7; possible D gene TRBD2, 6 bases. CDR3 length: 15 residues. Trimming removed 4 bases at V and 6 bases at J, with 19 bases between. The germline V gene encodes CDR1 MDHEN and CDR2 SYDVKM. CDR3 DNA: TGTGCCAGCAGTTCCGGACTAATGACTGGGTTCGAGCAGTACTTC. Translated, it gives CASSSGLMTGFEQYF.

The gene calls are TRBV4-2 and TRBJ2-1; D is ambiguous. There are 13 residues in the CDR3. Deletions cut 4 bases from V and 3 bases from J, with 7 bases between. CDR1 is LGHNA, CDR2 YNFKEQ, per germline. Here the CDR3 reads CASSPEVYNEQFF. CDR3 coding DNA: TGTGCCAGCAGCCCCGAGGTCTACAATGAGCAGTTCTTC.

The chain joins TRBV27 to TRBJ1-1; D is unresolved. Trimming pared 1 base from V and 1 base from J, leaving 7 bases between. The V gene's germline CDR1 is MNHEY and CDR2 SMNVEV (reference sequence). The CDR3 runs to 14 residues. The CDR3 here is CASSLYSGNTEAFF. CDR3 coding DNA: TGTGCCAGCAGTTTATATTCGGGGAACACTGAAGCTTTCTTT.

The chain carries TRBV5-1 and TRBJ1-4, with TRBD1 matching over 9 bases. With V trimmed by 0 bases and J by 7 bases, 4 bases remained unmatched. Germline V gene data show CDR1 as SGHRS and CDR2 as YFSETQ. The CDR3 has 15 amino acids. In DNA form, the CDR3 reads TGCGCCAGCAGCTTGGCCGTGGACAGGGGTGAAAAACTGTTTTTT. Protein: CASSLAVDRGEKLFF.

The genes are TRBV28 and TRBJ1-4; D is unclear. Trimming pared 6 bases from V and 0 bases from J, leaving 23 bases between. CDR3 size: 19 residues. The V gene's germline CDR1 is MDHEN and CDR2 SYDVKM. The CDR3 DNA sequence: TGTGCCAGCAGCCCCTTTATCGGCAGGAAACATGCAACTAATGAAAAACTGTTTTTT. Translated: CASSPFIGRKHATNEKLFF. The whole variable domain, remainder taken from reference TRBV28 and TRBJ1-4, is DVKVTQSSRYLVKRTGEKVFLECVQDMDHENMFWYRQDPGLGLRLIYFSYDVKMKEKGDIPEGYSVSREKKERFSLILESASTNQTSMYLCASSPFIGRKHATNEKLFFGSGTQLSVL.

The rearrangement links TRBV14 to TRBJ1-6; tentative D call: TRBD1 (5 bases). V was cut by 4 bases and J by 5 bases, with 9 bases left in between. The CDR3 is 14 amino acids. CDR1 SGHDN and CDR2 FVKESK come from the germline V gene. The CDR3 region has the DNA TGTGCCAGCAGCCCCACGGGGGATAATTCACCCCTCCACTTT. It yields the protein CASSPTGDNSPLHF. Using reference TRBV14 and TRBJ1-6 for the parts outside the CDR3, the full variable domain is EAGVTQFPSHSVIEKGQTVTLRCDPISGHDNLYWYRRVMGKEIKFLLHFVKESKQDESGMPNNRFLAERTGGTYSTLKVQPAELEDSGVYFCASSPTGDNSPLHFGNGTRLTVT.

The chain has TRBV27 and TRBJ2-3; 9 bases are a match to TRBD2. Unmatched junction bases numbered 10, after V lost 5 bases and J lost 4 bases. The germline V gene has CDR1 MNHEY and CDR2 SMNVEV (reference sequence). The CDR3 loop spans 16 amino acids. CDR3 nucleotide sequence: TGTGCCAGCAGTCCATTCTCTAGCGGGACGGCAGATACGCAGTATTTT. It translates to CASSPFSSGTADTQYF.

V is TRBV28 and J is TRBJ2-3; 7 nucleotides align to TRBD2. With 5 bases clipped from V and 4 bases from J, the junction kept 15 bases outside the gene matches. Germline loops: CDR1 MDHEN, CDR2 SYDVKM. There are 17 residues in the CDR3. The CDR3 loop reads CASSQSGRGRGSDTQYF. The DNA of the CDR3 is TGTGCCAGCAGTCAATCGGGTCGCGGGAGAGGCTCAGATACGCAGTATTTT.

This chain joins TRBV4-1 and TRBJ1-5; 9 bases fit TRBD1. Germline lookup yields CDR1 MGHRA and CDR2 YSYEKL. Losses at the gene ends were 4 bases for V and 5 bases for J; bases not matched to a gene: 3. The CDR3 consists of 14 residues. This CDR3 is CASSPGTGYQPQHF. CDR3 nucleotides: TGCGCCAGCAGCCCGGGGACAGGGTATCAGCCCCAGCATTTT.

This clone turned up a few times. This chain joins TRBV9 and TRBJ1-5; D is unclear. CDR1 and CDR2 from the germline V gene are SGDLS and YYNGEE. V was pared by 3 bases and J by 5 bases, with 15 bases between. The CDR3 runs 15 residues. The CDR3 is CASSASSTPDQPQHF. In DNA form, the CDR3 reads TGTGCCAGCAGCGCCTCCAGTACCCCTGATCAGCCCCAGCATTTT.

A single count supports this clone. V is TRBV7-2 and J is TRBJ2-1; 12 nucleotides match TRBD2. V was pared by 5 bases and J by 9 bases, with 8 bases of the junction left unmatched. Germline CDR1 SGHTA, CDR2 FQGNSA. This CDR3 spans 15 amino acids. DNA of the CDR3: TGTGCCAGCAGCGATCGGACTAGCGGGATAGGTGAGCAGTTCTTC. Protein product: CASSDRTSGIGEQFF.

The chain carries TRBV6-1 and TRBJ2-7; possibly TRBD2 for D (5 bases). Germline lookup yields CDR1 MNHNS and CDR2 SASEGT. Trimming pared 3 bases from V and 2 bases from J, leaving 11 bases between. The CDR3 runs to 14 residues. CDR3 nucleotide sequence: TGTGCCAGCAGTGATGAGGGCCCGACCTACGAGCAGTACTTC. Translation gives CASSDEGPTYEQYF.

This clone was detected a few times. The chain is built from TRBV7-2 and TRBJ2-6; no clear D gene. Germline V gene lookup returns CDR1 SGHTA and CDR2 FQGNSA. The CDR3 is 15 residues long. V was cut by 1 base and J by 0 bases, with 4 bases left in between. The CDR3, as DNA: TGTGCCAGCAGCTTAGTAGACTCTGGGGCCAACGTCCTGACTTTC. Encoded protein: CASSLVDSGANVLTF.

This clone has only one observation. V usage is TRBV18 and J usage is TRBJ2-1; 7 bases fit TRBD2. The CDR3 runs to 16 residues. J lost 6 bases, V lost 4 bases, and 12 bases had no gene match. Germline V gene lookup returns CDR1 KGHSH and CDR2 LQKENI. The CDR3 DNA reads as TGTGCCAGCTCACTAAGGAGCGGGACTCCGGGCAATGAGCAGTTCTTC. As protein: CASSLRSGTPGNEQFF.

The chain carries TRBV28 and TRBJ2-7; 12 nucleotides align to TRBD2. This CDR3 is built from 14 residues. Trimming removed 8 bases from V and 1 base from J; junction bases left unmatched: 3. Germline CDR1 is MDHEN and CDR2 is SYDVKM. The CDR3 sequence is CASRTSGNSYEQYF. CDR3 coding DNA: TGTGCCAGCCGGACTAGCGGGAATTCCTACGAGCAGTACTTC.

This chain links TRBV4-2 with TRBJ2-1; 9 bases are a match to TRBD2. CDR3 length: 14 residues. Germline trimming cut 3 bases from V and 4 bases from J; bases unmatched to any gene: 1. Germline values: CDR1 LGHNA, CDR2 YNFKEQ. The DNA for the CDR3 is TGTGCCAGCAGCCATACTAGCGGGTACAATGAGCAGTTCTTC. Residues: CASSHTSGYNEQFF.